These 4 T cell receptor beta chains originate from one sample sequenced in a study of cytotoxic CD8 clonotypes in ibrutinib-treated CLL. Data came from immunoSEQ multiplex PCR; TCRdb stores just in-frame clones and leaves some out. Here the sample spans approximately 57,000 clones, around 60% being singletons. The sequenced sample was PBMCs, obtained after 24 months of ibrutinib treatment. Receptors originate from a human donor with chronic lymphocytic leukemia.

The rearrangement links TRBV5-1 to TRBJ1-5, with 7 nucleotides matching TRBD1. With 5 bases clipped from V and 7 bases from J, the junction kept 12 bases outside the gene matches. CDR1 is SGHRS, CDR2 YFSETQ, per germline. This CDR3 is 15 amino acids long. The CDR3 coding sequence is TGCGCCAGCAGTCTCGCCGGGACAGATTACCAGCCCCAGCATTTT. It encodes CASSLAGTDYQPQHF.

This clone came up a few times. The CDR3 region is CASSSPGGAVETQYF. As DNA, the CDR3 is TGTGCCAGTAGTTCCCCAGGAGGGGCAGTAGAGACCCAGTACTTC. The chain carries TRBV19 and TRBJ2-5, with D possibly TRBD2 on 6 matching bases. CDR1 is LNHDA and CDR2 is SQIVND in the germline V gene (reference sequence). The CDR3 runs 15 residues. Trimming removed 5 bases at V and 4 bases at J, with 17 bases between.

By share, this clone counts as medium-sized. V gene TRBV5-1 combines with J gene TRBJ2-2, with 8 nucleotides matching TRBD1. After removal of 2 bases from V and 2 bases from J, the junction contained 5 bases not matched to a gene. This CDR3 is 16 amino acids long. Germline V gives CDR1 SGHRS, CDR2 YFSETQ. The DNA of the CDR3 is TGCGCCAGCAGCTTCCCAACAGGGGGAAACACCGGGGAGCTGTTTTTT. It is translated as CASSFPTGGNTGELFF. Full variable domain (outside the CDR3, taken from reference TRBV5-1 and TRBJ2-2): KAGVTQTPRYLIKTRGQQVTLSCSPISGHRSVSWYQQTPGQGLQFLFEYFSETQRNKGNFPGRFSGRQFSNSRSEMNVSTLELGDSALYLCASSFPTGGNTGELFFGEGSRLTVL.

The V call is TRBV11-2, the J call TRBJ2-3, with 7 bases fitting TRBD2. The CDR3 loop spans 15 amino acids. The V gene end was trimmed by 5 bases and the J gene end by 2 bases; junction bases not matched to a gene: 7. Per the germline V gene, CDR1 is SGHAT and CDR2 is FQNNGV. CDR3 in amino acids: CASSPSGTFTDTQYF. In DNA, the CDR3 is TGTGCCAGCAGCCCTAGCGGAACTTTCACAGATACGCAGTATTTT.